This T cell receptor beta chain derives from a study of cytomegalovirus exposure and HLA in healthy donors. The trim removed 5 bases at V and 8 bases at J, leaving 15 bases unmatched. The germline gives CDR1 SEHNR, CDR2 FQNEAQ (reference sequence). The CDR3 length is 16 residues. 60 Vbeta and 13 Jbeta primers were used in PCR. Generated by immunoSEQ multiplex PCR, the TCRdb table keeps only in-frame clones and is missing some. Among about 92,000 clones, about three quarters were seen once, and the ten largest hold under 8%. This clonotype was obtained from a man aged 50-60 years in good health and CMV-seropositive. Input material: PBMCs. The chain carries TRBV7-9 and TRBJ1-2; TRBD1 agrees at 9 bases. The CDR3 DNA reads as TGTGCCAGCAGCCCCACTCTACAGGGGGCGGTATCCGGCTACACCTTC. Amino acids: CASSPTLQGAVSGYTF. Variable domain in full (rest from reference TRBV7-9 and TRBJ1-2): DTGVSQNPRHKITKRGQNVTFRCDPISEHNRLYWYRQTLGQGPEFLTYFQNEAQLEKSRLLSDRFSAERPKGSFSTLEIQRTEQGDSAMYLCASSPTLQGAVSGYTFGSGTRLTVV.